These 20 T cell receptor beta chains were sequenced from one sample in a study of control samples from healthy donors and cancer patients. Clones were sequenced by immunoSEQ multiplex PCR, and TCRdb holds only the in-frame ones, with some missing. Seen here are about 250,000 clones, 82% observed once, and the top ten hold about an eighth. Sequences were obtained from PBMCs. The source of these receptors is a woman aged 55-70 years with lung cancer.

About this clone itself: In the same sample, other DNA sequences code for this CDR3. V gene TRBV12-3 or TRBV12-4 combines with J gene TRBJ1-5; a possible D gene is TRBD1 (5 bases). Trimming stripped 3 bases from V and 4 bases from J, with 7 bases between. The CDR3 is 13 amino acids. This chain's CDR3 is CASSFGGNQPQHF. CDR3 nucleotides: TGTGCCAGCAGTTTTGGGGGGAATCAGCCCCAGCATTTT.

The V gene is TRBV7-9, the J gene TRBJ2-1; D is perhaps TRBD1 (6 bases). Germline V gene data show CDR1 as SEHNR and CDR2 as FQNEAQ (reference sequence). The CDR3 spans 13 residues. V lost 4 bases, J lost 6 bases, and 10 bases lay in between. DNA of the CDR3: TGTGCCAGCAGCTCCACAGGGAGCAATGAGCAGTTCTTC. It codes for CASSSTGSNEQFF.

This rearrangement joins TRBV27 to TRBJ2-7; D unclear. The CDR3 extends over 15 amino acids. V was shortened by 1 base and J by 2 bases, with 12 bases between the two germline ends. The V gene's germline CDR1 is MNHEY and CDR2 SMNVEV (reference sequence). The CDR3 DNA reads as TGTGCCAGCAGTTTATATTTGGACCACGCCTACGAGCAGTACTTC. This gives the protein CASSLYLDHAYEQYF.

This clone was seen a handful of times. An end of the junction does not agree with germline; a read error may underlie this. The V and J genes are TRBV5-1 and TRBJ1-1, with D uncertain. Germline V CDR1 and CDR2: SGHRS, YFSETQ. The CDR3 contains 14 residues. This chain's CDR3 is CASTLAGINTEAFF. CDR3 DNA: TGCGCCAGCACCTTGGCAGGAATAAACACTGAAGCTTTCTTT. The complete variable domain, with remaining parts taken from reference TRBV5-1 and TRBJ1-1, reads KAGVTQTPRYLIKTRGQQVTLSCSPISGHRSVSWYQQTPGQGLQFLFEYFSETQRNKGNFPGRFSGRQFSNSRSEMNVSTLELGDSALYLCASTLAGINTEAFFGQGTRLTVV.

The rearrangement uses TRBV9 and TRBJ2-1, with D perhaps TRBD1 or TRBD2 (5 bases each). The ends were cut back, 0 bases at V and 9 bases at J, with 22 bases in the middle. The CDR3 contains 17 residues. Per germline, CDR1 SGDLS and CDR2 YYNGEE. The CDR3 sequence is CASSVADPGTLGSEQFF. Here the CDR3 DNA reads TGTGCCAGCAGCGTAGCCGACCCCGGGACCCTAGGCAGTGAGCAGTTCTTC. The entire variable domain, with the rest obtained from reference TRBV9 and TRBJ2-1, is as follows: DSGVTQTPKHLITATGQRVTLRCSPRSGDLSVYWYQQSLDQGLQFLIQYYNGEERAKGNILERFSAQQFPDLHSELNLSSLELGDSALYFCASSVADPGTLGSEQFFGPGTRLTVL.

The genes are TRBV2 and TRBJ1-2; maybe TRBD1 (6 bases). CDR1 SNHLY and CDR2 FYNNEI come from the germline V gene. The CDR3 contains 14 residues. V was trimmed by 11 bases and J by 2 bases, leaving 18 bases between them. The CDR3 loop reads CACQPLTGNYGYTF. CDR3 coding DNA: TGTGCCTGCCAGCCCTTAACAGGGAACTATGGCTACACCTTC.

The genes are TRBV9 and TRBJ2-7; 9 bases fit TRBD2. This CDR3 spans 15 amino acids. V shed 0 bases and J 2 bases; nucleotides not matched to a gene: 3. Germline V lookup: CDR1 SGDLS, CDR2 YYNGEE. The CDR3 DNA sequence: TGTGCCAGCAGCGTAGGACTAGCGGAACCCTACGAGCAGTACTTC. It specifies CASSVGLAEPYEQYF. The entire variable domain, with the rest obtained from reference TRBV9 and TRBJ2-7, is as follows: DSGVTQTPKHLITATGQRVTLRCSPRSGDLSVYWYQQSLDQGLQFLIQYYNGEERAKGNILERFSAQQFPDLHSELNLSSLELGDSALYFCASSVGLAEPYEQYFGPGTRLTVT.

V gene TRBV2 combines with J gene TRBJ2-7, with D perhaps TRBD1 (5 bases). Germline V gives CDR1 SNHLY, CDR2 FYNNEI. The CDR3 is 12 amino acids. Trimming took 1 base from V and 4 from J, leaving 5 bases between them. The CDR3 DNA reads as TGTGCCAGCAGTGAAGACAGGTACGAGCAGTACTTC. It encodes CASSEDRYEQYF.

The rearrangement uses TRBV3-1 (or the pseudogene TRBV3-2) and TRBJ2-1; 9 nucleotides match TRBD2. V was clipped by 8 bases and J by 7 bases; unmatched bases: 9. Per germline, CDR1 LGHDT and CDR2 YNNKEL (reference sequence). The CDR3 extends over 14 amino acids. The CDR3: CASAFAGGVNEQFF. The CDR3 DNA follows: TGTGCCAGCGCTTTTGCGGGGGGGGTGAATGAGCAGTTCTTC.

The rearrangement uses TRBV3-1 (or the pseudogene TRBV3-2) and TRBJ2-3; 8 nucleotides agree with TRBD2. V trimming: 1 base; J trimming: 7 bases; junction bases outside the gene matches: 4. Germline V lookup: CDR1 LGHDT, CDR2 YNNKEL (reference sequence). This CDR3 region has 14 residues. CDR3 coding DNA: TGTGCCAGCAGCCAAGTTGTAGCGGGGAATACGCAGTATTTT. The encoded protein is CASSQVVAGNTQYF.

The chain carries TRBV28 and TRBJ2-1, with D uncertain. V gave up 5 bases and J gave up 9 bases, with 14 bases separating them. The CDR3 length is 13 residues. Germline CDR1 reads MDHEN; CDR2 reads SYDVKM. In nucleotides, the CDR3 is TGTGCCAGCAGTACTCTTCAACCACCTGAGCAGTTCTTC. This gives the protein CASSTLQPPEQFF.

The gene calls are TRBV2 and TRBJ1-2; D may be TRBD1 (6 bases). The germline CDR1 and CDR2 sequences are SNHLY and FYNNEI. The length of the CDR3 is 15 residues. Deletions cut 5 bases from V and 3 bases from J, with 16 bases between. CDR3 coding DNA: TGTGCCAGCAGTCAAGATAGAGGACAGTACTATGGCTACACCTTC. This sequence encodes CASSQDRGQYYGYTF. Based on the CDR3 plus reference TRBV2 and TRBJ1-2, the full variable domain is EPEVTQTPSHQVTQMGQEVILRCVPISNHLYFYWYRQILGQKVEFLVSFYNNEISEKSEIFDDQFSVERPDGSNFTLKIRSTKLEDSAMYFCASSQDRGQYYGYTFGSGTRLTVV.

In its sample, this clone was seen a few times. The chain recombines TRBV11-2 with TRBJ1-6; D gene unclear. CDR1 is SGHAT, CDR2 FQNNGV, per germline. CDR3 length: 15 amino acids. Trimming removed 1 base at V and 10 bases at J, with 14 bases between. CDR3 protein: CASSLGAGPSSPLHF. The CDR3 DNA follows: TGTGCCAGCAGCTTAGGGGCAGGACCAAGCTCACCCCTCCACTTT.

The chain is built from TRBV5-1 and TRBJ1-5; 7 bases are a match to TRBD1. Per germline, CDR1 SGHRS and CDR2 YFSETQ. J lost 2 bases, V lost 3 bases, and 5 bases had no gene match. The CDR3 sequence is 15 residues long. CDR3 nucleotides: TGCGCCAGCAGCTCCGGGACAGAAGGCAATCAGCCCCAGCATTTT. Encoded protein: CASSSGTEGNQPQHF.

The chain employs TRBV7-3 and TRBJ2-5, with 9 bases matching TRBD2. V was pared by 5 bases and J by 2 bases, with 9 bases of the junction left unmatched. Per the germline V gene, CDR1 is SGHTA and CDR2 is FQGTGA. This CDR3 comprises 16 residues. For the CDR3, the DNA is TGTGCCAGCAGCCCCGCGAGCGGGAGGAATCAAGAGACCCAGTACTTC. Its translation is CASSPASGRNQETQYF.

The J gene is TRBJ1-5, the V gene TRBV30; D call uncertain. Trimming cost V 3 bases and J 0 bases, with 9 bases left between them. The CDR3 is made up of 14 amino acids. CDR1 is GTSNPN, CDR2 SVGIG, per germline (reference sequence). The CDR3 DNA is TGTGCCTGGAGCGCAGGCCCTAGCAATCAGCCCCAGCATTTT. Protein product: CAWSAGPSNQPQHF. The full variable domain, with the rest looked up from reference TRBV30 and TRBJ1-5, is SQTIHQWPATLVQPVGSPLSLECTVEGTSNPNLYWYRQAAGRGLQLLFYSVGIGQISSEVPQNLSASRPQDRQFILSSKKLLLSDSGFYLCAWSAGPSNQPQHFGDGTRLSIL.

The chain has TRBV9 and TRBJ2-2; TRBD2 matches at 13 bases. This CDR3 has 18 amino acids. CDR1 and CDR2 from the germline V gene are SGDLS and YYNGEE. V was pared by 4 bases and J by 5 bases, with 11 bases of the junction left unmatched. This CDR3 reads CASSLTSGRFGETGELFF. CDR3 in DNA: TGTGCCAGCAGCCTGACTAGCGGGAGGTTCGGGGAGACCGGGGAGCTGTTTTTT.

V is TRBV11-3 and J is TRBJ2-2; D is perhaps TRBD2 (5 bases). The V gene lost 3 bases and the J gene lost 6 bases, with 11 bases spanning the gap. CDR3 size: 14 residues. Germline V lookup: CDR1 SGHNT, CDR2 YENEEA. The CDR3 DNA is TGTGCCAGCAGCTTGACTCGGGGATCCGGGGAGCTGTTTTTT. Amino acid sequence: CASSLTRGSGELFF.

CDR3 nucleotide sequence: TGTGCCAGTAGTAGGAGCGGGTACAGCACAGATACGCAGTATTTT. Translated: CASSRSGYSTDTQYF. The chain combines TRBV19 with TRBJ2-3, with D possibly matching TRBD2 (6 bases). Looked up from germline, CDR1 is LNHDA and CDR2 is SQIVND (reference sequence). V lost 4 bases and J 0 bases, leaving 11 bases between the germline ends. CDR3 length equals 15 residues.

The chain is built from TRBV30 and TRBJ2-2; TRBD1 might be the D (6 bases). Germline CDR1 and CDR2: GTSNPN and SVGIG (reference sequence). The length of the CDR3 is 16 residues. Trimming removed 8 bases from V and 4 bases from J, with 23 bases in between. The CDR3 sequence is CAGNPQGTLGTGELFF. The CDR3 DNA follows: TGTGCCGGAAATCCTCAGGGGACCTTGGGCACCGGGGAGCTGTTTTTT.